This TCR beta chain was recorded in a study of Graves' ophthalmopathy and Graves' hyperthyroidism. Study findings and constraints: Blood contained most expanded thyroid clonotypes exceeding 0.001 frequency. Distinction of ophthalmopathy from stable hyperthyroidism by a 13-signature model reached approximately 88% sensitivity and roughly 81% specificity.

Absence of ophthalmopathy within 18 months of follow-up defined stable hyperthyroidism. Ineligible for inclusion were patients with other autoimmune diseases, uncontrolled infections, pregnancy or lactation. Turning to this clonotype: What it recognizes is unknown.

For repertoire sequencing, the TCR beta CDR3 regions were amplified from RNA transcripts. First-round RT-PCR relied on HTBI primers, and a second-round multiplex PCR came next. TCRdb used MiXCR to reprocess the multiplex PCR reads, holding one entry per CDR3 protein. The data show about 620,000 distinct CDR3 sequences, with 22% seen just once and roughly 7.4% held by the top ten. The V gene's germline CDR1 is SGHTA and CDR2 FQGTGA. The CDR3 loop spans 13 amino acids. Between the trimmed V and J ends, which lost 5 bases and 6 bases, there was a span of 14 bases. The clonotype was recovered from a woman under 30 with stable Graves' hyperthyroidism. Some clones in this sample may be carry-over from other donors' samples. The V call is TRBV7-3, the J call TRBJ2-7; possibly TRBD1 or TRBD2 for D (6 bases each). The source material was peripheral blood. The CDR3 DNA reads TGTGCCAGCAGCCCGGGGGCGCAGTTCGAGCAGTACTTC. This translates into CASSPGAQFEQYF.